This T cell receptor (beta chain) stems from a study of cytomegalovirus exposure and HLA in healthy donors. Turning to the study itself: A prior study identified 117 million unique TCR beta sequences from roughly 180 million T cells.

Trimming took off 0 bases at V and 9 bases at J, with 15 bases between the two ends. Germline loops: CDR1 SGDLS, CDR2 YYNGEE. The CDR3 covers 14 residues. To note about this clone: Its antigen is unidentified.

PCR involved 60 Vbeta and 13 Jbeta primers. The protocol was immunoSEQ multiplex PCR, while the TCRdb copy is restricted to in-frame clones and leaves out a portion. The profile shows roughly 190,000 clones, 79% of them singletons. Study-level findings and limits: About 87% or about 30% of the time was how often most TCR beta V segments were productive, according to an earlier analysis. Associated with HLA alleles at 0.05 false discovery rate in a later analysis were over 15,000 TCR beta sequences. Most TCR sequences were seen very rarely across donors, but some public TCRs occurred in many.

This sequence originates from a girl aged 5-17 years in good health and CMV-seropositive. The specimen was PBMCs. The V and J genes are TRBV9 and TRBJ1-2; D possibly corresponds to TRBD1 (6 bases). The CDR3 DNA follows: TGTGCCAGCAGCGTAGACAGGGTCGGAAGAAGCTACACCTTC. It translates to CASSVDRVGRSYTF.